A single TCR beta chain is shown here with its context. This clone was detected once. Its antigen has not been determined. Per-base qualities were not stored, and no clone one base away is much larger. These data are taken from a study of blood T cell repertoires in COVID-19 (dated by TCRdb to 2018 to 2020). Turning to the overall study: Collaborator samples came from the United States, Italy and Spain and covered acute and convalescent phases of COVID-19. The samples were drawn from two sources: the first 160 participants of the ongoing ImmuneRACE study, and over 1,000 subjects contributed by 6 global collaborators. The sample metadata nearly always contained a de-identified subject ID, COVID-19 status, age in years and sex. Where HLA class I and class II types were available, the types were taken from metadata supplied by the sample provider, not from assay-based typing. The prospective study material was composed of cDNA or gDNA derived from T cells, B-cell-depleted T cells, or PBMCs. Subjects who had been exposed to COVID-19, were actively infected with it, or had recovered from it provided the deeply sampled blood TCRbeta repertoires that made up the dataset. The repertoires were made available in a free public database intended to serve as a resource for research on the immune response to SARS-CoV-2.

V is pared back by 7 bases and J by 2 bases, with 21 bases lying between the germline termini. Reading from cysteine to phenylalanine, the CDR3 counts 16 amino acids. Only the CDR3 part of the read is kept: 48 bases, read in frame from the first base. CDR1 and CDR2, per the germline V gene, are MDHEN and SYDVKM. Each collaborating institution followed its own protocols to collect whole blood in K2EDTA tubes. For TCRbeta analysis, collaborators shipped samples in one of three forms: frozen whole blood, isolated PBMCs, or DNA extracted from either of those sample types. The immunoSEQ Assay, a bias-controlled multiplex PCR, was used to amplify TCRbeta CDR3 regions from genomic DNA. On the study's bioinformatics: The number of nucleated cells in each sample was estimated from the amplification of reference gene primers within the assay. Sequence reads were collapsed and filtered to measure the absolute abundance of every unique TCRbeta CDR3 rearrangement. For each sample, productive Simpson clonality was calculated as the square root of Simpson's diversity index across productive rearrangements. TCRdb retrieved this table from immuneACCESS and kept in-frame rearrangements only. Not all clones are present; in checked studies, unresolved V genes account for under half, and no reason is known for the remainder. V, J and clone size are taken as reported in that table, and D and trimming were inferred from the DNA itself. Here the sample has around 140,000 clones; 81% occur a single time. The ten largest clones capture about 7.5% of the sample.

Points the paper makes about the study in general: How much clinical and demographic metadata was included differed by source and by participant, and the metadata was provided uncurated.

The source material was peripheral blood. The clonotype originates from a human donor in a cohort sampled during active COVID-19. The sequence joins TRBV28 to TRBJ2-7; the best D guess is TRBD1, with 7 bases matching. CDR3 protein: CASTRTLGGTAYEQYF. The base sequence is TGTGCCAGCACCCGAACCCTCGGAGGGACAGCCTACGAGCAGTACTTC.